The present T cell receptor (beta chain) was sequenced within a study of shared clonotypes between healthy human individuals. With respect to this clone: What it binds is unknown.

Some clones are missing from TCRdb's copy, which holds only in-frame ones; the method was immunoSEQ multiplex PCR. Here the sample spans about 2.4 million clones, around 90% being singletons. Findings and caveats of the study: What rarefaction showed was incomplete sorted-subset sequencing despite large depth. Larger richness was generally estimated for naive than memory subsets.

The sequenced sample was naive CD4+ T cells sorted from blood. Stated subset: CD45RA+ positively selected. This clonotype was sampled from a man between 18 and 35 years old in good health.

The CDR3: CASSTLTAYNSPLHF. CDR3 bases: TGTGCCAGCAGCACTTTAACAGCTTATAATTCACCCCTCCACTTT. The chain links TRBV5-5 to TRBJ1-6, with no clear D. V lost 4 bases and J lost 4, with 12 bases in between. The CDR3 extends over 15 amino acids. Looked up from germline, CDR1 is SGHKS and CDR2 is YYEKEE (reference sequence).